Shown below are 19 T cell receptor beta chains from a single sample sequenced in a study of shared clonotypes between healthy human individuals. Naive CD8 populations comprised CD45RO-negative cells positively selected for CCR7, excluding terminally differentiated effector memory CD45RA+ cells. The table came from immunoSEQ multiplex PCR; TCRdb's copy has only in-frame clones and leaves some out. The table has roughly 2.1 million clones, under 95% seen once. Sample: naive CD8+ T cells from PBMCs. These receptors all come from a man aged 18 to 29 in good health. Some clones in this sample may be carry-over from other donors' samples.

This chain joins TRBV6-1 and TRBJ2-7; a possible D gene is TRBD1 (5 bases). V dropped 2 bases and J dropped 0 bases, with 11 bases sitting between them. From germline, CDR1 is MNHNS and CDR2 SASEGT. The CDR3 runs 15 residues. The CDR3, as DNA: TGTGCCAGCAGTGAAAAGGGGCAGGGCTCCTACGAGCAGTACTTC. Amino acid sequence: CASSEKGQGSYEQYF.

CDR3 residues: CASSAPMTLGYGYTF. The CDR3 bases are TGTGCCAGCAGCGCCCCTATGACTCTCGGATATGGCTACACCTTC. The V gene is TRBV9, the J gene TRBJ1-2, with no clear D. CDR1 is SGDLS, CDR2 YYNGEE, per germline. The CDR3 runs 15 residues. Deletions cut 3 bases from V and 5 bases from J, with 17 bases between.

The CDR3 nucleotides read TGTGCCAGCAGTTATCTATCGGGTAATGAGCAGTTCTTC. It codes for CASSYLSGNEQFF. The chain joins TRBV7-3 to TRBJ2-1; D remains unclear. The V and J ends lost 6 bases and 7 bases respectively, with 13 bases between them. The CDR3 consists of 13 residues. Per germline, CDR1 SGHTA and CDR2 FQGTGA.

The gene calls are TRBV7-6 and TRBJ2-7, with D maybe TRBD2 (6 bases). Germline CDR1 is SGHVS and CDR2 is FNYEAQ. V lost 8 bases and J lost 0, with 14 bases in between. This CDR3 is built from 14 residues. This CDR3 is CASAFPGGSYEQYF. The CDR3 bases are TGTGCCAGCGCGTTTCCCGGGGGCTCCTACGAGCAGTACTTC.

The genes are TRBV19 and TRBJ1-1, with TRBD1 as a possible D gene (5 bases). CDR3 length: 13 amino acids. Germline V gene data show CDR1 as LNHDA and CDR2 as SQIVND (reference sequence). With 5 bases removed from V and 4 bases from J, the gap between germline ends came to 11 bases. The CDR3 loop is CASSFQGSTEAFF. The CDR3 nucleotides are TGTGCCAGTAGTTTCCAGGGTTCCACTGAAGCTTTCTTT.

This clone was detected only once. The J gene is TRBJ2-1, the V gene TRBV6-5; D not certain. Between the trimmed V and J ends, which lost 5 bases and 10 bases, there was a span of 18 bases. This CDR3 is 14 amino acids long. Germline CDR1 MNHEY, CDR2 SVGAGI. In DNA form, the CDR3 reads TGTGCCAGCAGTCCGATAGAACTGACAAGGGAGCAGTTCTTC. Residues: CASSPIELTREQFF.

V gene TRBV4-3 combines with J gene TRBJ2-3, with D possibly matching TRBD2 (5 bases). V was cut by 2 bases and J by 6 bases, with 15 bases left in between. The germline gives CDR1 LGHNA, CDR2 YSLEER. This CDR3 has 15 residues. In nucleotides, the CDR3 is TGCGCCAGCAGCCAAATTATAGGGAGTTGGGATACGCAGTATTTT. Its translation is CASSQIIGSWDTQYF.

With respect to this clone: Other DNA sequences from this sample encode an identical CDR3 as well. This chain joins TRBV5-6 and TRBJ2-7; D perhaps matches TRBD1 (6 bases). From germline, CDR1 is SGHDT and CDR2 YYEEEE. The V gene lost 3 bases and the J gene lost 0 bases, with 7 bases spanning the gap. The CDR3 contains 13 residues. As DNA, the CDR3 is TGTGCCAGCAGCTCGGACAGCTCCTACGAGCAGTACTTC. It is translated as CASSSDSSYEQYF. The whole variable domain, remainder taken from reference TRBV5-6 and TRBJ2-7, is DAGVTQSPTHLIKTRGQQVTLRCSPKSGHDTVSWYQQALGQGPQFIFQYYEEEERQRGNFPDRFSGHQFPNYSSELNVNALLLGDSALYLCASSSDSSYEQYFGPGTRLTVT.

This sequence joins TRBV7-9 and TRBJ1-4; 8 bases fit TRBD1. The CDR3 sequence is 15 residues long. Germline values: CDR1 SEHNR, CDR2 FQNEAQ (reference sequence). J gave up 8 bases and V 5 bases, and 10 bases lay outside the gene matches. CDR3 bases: TGTGCCAGCAGCCCCCGGACAGGGTTAGAAGAAAAACTGTTTTTT. Encoded protein: CASSPRTGLEEKLFF.

This rearrangement joins TRBV27 to TRBJ2-4; 7 bases line up with TRBD1. The V and J ends lost 6 bases and 5 bases, in that order; junction bases with no gene match: 7. This CDR3 spans 14 amino acids. Germline assignment: CDR1 MNHEY and CDR2 SMNVEV (reference sequence). In DNA, the CDR3 is TGTGCCAGCAGAGAGCGGACAGGACAAAACATTCAGTACTTC. It encodes CASRERTGQNIQYF.

The V gene is TRBV15, the J gene TRBJ2-2; the match to TRBD2 covers 16 bases. CDR3 length equals 18 residues. With 7 bases clipped from V and 4 bases from J, the junction kept 9 bases outside the gene matches. The germline V gene has CDR1 LNHNV and CDR2 YYDKDF (reference sequence). The CDR3 coding sequence is TGTGCCACCACCCCGGGACTAGCGGGAGGGCCAGGCACCGGGGAGCTGTTTTTT. Its protein is CATTPGLAGGPGTGELFF.

The V and J genes are TRBV19 and TRBJ2-3; D gene uncertain. Trimming took off 10 bases at V and 2 bases at J, with 22 bases between the two ends. The CDR3 contains 16 residues. Germline V gene data show CDR1 as LNHDA and CDR2 as SQIVND (reference sequence). The CDR3 DNA reads TGTGCCACAGTAAGATGGTCTGGAACGACCACAGATACGCAGTATTTT. It is translated as CATVRWSGTTTDTQYF.

In this sample, this clone turned up once. The rearrangement joins TRBV28 to TRBJ2-7, with TRBD1 matching over 9 bases. The CDR3 is 17 residues long. Germline trimming cut 3 bases from V and 5 bases from J; bases unmatched to any gene: 14. CDR1 is MDHEN and CDR2 is SYDVKM in the germline V gene. CDR3 amino acids: CASSLPLSGTGYDEQYF. In DNA, the CDR3 is TGTGCCAGCAGTTTGCCCTTATCCGGGACAGGGTATGACGAGCAGTACTTC.

The CDR3 nucleotides read TGTGCCAGCAGTTTATCGTGGCTACCCCTCGGCAATGAGCAGTTCTTC. Its translation: CASSLSWLPLGNEQFF. The chain links TRBV27 to TRBJ2-1; D call uncertain. The length of the CDR3 is 16 residues. CDR1 and CDR2 from the germline V gene are MNHEY and SMNVEV (reference sequence). Deletions cut 0 bases from V and 6 bases from J, with 15 bases between.

V and J are TRBV30 and TRBJ1-4, with a possible D match to TRBD1 (5 bases). Germline V gene sequence: CDR1 GTSNPN, CDR2 SVGIG (reference sequence). Trimming removed 0 bases at V and 7 bases at J, with 12 bases between. The CDR3 consists of 14 residues. CDR3 residues: CAWSVRGPREKLFF. The CDR3 region has the DNA TGTGCCTGGAGTGTACGGGGACCGCGTGAAAAACTGTTTTTT.

CDR3 region: CAWTPGNNQPQHF. In DNA, the CDR3 is TGTGCCTGGACCCCGGGAAATAATCAGCCCCAGCATTTT. The gene calls are TRBV30 and TRBJ1-5; D uncertain. This CDR3 spans 13 amino acids. Germline CDR1 and CDR2: GTSNPN and SVGIG (reference sequence). V was clipped by 4 bases and J by 4 bases, with 11 bases between them.

CDR3 residues: CAWSASVSPGNTEAFF. The CDR3 DNA reads TGTGCCTGGAGTGCTTCGGTCTCACCCGGGAACACTGAAGCTTTCTTT. V usage is TRBV30 and J usage is TRBJ1-1, with D hard to call. Trimming pared 1 base from V and 1 base from J, leaving 16 bases between. CDR3 length: 16 amino acids. Germline CDR1 is GTSNPN and CDR2 is SVGIG (reference sequence).

V and J are TRBV29-1 and TRBJ2-1; 11 bases line up with TRBD2. This CDR3 has 16 amino acids. Germline CDR1 reads SQVTM; CDR2 reads ANQGSEA. V lost 6 bases and J lost 5; bases outside the gene matches: 12. This CDR3 is CSVGLAGGGLHNEQFF. In nucleotides, the CDR3 is TGCAGCGTAGGACTAGCGGGTGGTGGACTACACAATGAGCAGTTCTTC.

The gene calls are TRBV16 and TRBJ2-7, with 7 bases lining up with TRBD1. Unmatched junction bases numbered 5, after V lost 3 bases and J lost 0 bases. Germline V gives CDR1 KGHSY, CDR2 FQNENV. CDR3 size: 15 residues. CDR3 sequence reads: CASSQGQRFSYEQYF. CDR3 nucleotides: TGTGCCAGCAGCCAGGGACAGCGGTTCTCCTACGAGCAGTACTTC.